A single sample is the source of the 9 T cell receptor beta chains below, sequenced in a study of shared clonotypes between healthy human individuals. Generated by immunoSEQ multiplex PCR, the TCRdb table keeps only in-frame clones and is missing some. The sample shows roughly 2.6 million clones, more than 80% of them seen only once. The sample taken for sequencing was naive CD4+ T cells sorted from blood. Subset defined: CD45RA+ positively selected. These receptor sequences come from a man between 18 and 29 years old in good health.

Worth noting for this clone: One junction end does not reproduce the germline sequence, and a read error may be involved. V usage is TRBV7-2 and J usage is TRBJ2-1; D call uncertain. CDR1 is SGHTA and CDR2 is FQGNSA in the germline V gene. The CDR3 is 13 amino acids. CDR3 bases: TGTGCCAGCAGCTATCTGGCCCTCAATGGGCAGTTCTTC. Amino acid sequence: CASSYLALNGQFF.

The chain couples TRBV19 to TRBJ1-5, with 8 bases that match TRBD1. Germline loops: CDR1 LNHDA, CDR2 SQIVND (reference sequence). J gave up 3 bases and V 8 bases, and 12 bases lay outside the gene matches. This CDR3 is 16 amino acids long. The CDR3 protein is CASDLDRAPFNQPQHF. The DNA for the CDR3 is TGTGCCAGTGACTTGGACAGGGCTCCCTTCAATCAGCCCCAGCATTTT.

The chain has TRBV2 and TRBJ1-2; 7 bases fit TRBD1. Germline loops: CDR1 SNHLY, CDR2 FYNNEI. The CDR3 spans 12 residues. J was trimmed by 8 bases and V by 7 bases; bases with no gene match: 7. The CDR3 spells CASMTGYGGYTF. CDR3 nucleotide sequence: TGTGCCAGCATGACAGGGTATGGCGGCTACACCTTC.

The V call is TRBV7-2, the J call TRBJ2-3, with 9 bases identical to TRBD2. Trimming removed 1 base from V and 3 bases from J; junction bases left unmatched: 5. The CDR3 has 16 amino acids. Germline CDR1 SGHTA, CDR2 FQGNSA. CDR3 bases: TGTGCCAGCAGCTTAGGGCTAAGCGGGAGGACAGATACGCAGTATTTT. This translates into CASSLGLSGRTDTQYF.

The J gene is TRBJ2-5, the V gene TRBV7-6, with 7 nucleotides matching TRBD2. The trim removed 4 bases at V and 5 bases at J, leaving 4 bases unmatched. Germline CDR1 reads SGHVS; CDR2 reads FNYEAQ. The CDR3 consists of 13 residues. The CDR3 DNA follows: TGTGCCAGCAGCTCCGGGACTAAGGAGACCCAGTACTTC. It translates to CASSSGTKETQYF.

This chain links TRBV5-1 with TRBJ1-3; the D gene is possibly TRBD1 (5 bases). Germline V gives CDR1 SGHRS, CDR2 YFSETQ. V was shortened by 0 bases and J by 8 bases, with 15 bases between the two germline ends. The CDR3 is 15 residues long. CDR3 in amino acids: CASSLGGQGPDTIYF. DNA for the CDR3: TGCGCCAGCAGCTTGGGCGGACAAGGGCCAGACACCATATATTTT.

This clone showed up just once. V and J are TRBV5-4 and TRBJ2-7; D is perhaps TRBD1 or TRBD2 (5 bases each). The CDR3 is 15 amino acids. Germline CDR1 SGHNT, CDR2 YYREEE (reference sequence). V was trimmed by 1 base and J by 4 bases, leaving 15 bases between them. DNA of the CDR3: TGTGCCAGCAGCTTGACCGGATCGGGGCGATACGAGCAGTACTTC. Translating gives CASSLTGSGRYEQYF.

The rearrangement joins TRBV5-5 to TRBJ2-5; 8 bases fit TRBD1. The CDR3 runs 13 residues. The trim removed 4 bases at V and 4 bases at J, leaving 3 bases unmatched. Germline lookup yields CDR1 SGHKS and CDR2 YYEKEE (reference sequence). The CDR3 reads CASSPTGAETQYF. The CDR3 DNA is TGTGCCAGCAGCCCGACAGGGGCAGAGACCCAGTACTTC.

Only one count was recorded for this clone. The rearrangement uses TRBV10-3 and TRBJ2-2; 7 nucleotides align to TRBD1. CDR3 length equals 14 residues. Germline loops: CDR1 ENHRY, CDR2 SYGVKD. After removal of 7 bases from V and 6 bases from J, the junction contained 8 bases not matched to a gene. This chain's CDR3 is CAIMGTEVAGELFF. The CDR3 DNA reads as TGTGCCATCATGGGGACAGAAGTGGCCGGGGAGCTGTTTTTT.